A selection of T cell receptor beta chains follows, all from one sample in a study of blood T cell repertoires in COVID-19. Sequencing was performed with immunoSEQ multiplex PCR; in TCRdb, only in-frame clones are kept and a portion is missing. The table shows about 47,000 clones, with 87% occurring only once. The source material was peripheral blood. The receptors shown here come from a man aged 60 to 69 with active COVID-19. Both conserved end residues are part of each CDR3. Each record gives: J gene, V gene, clone size, D gene, CDR3 DNA, CDR3 protein. D genes are given only for firm matches. Where a row states a size, it is once, few, many or the class of an expanded clone; other rows omit it.

TRBJ2-5 | TRBV7-2 | . | . | TGTGCCAGCAGCCTGACTGGGACCCAGTACTTC | CASSLTGTQYF
TRBJ1-4 | TRBV7-2 | . | TRBD1 | TGTGCCAGCAGCTTAGTTGGGACAGGAGGGGAAAAACTGTTTTTT | CASSLVGTGGEKLFF
TRBJ2-3 | TRBV5-3 | . | . | TGTGCCAGAAGCCCATTTTGTTCGAGGGTAACAGATACGCAGTATTTT | CARSPFCSRVTDTQYF
TRBJ2-4 | TRBV5-6 | . | TRBD1 | TGTGCCAGCAGCTTAAGTAGGGGGCCTGATATTCAGTACTTC | CASSLSRGPDIQYF
TRBJ2-7 | TRBV9 | . | . | TGTGCCAGCAGCATCCGGGACAGCGCGGGGTACGAGCAGTACTTC | CASSIRDSAGYEQYF
TRBJ1-3 | TRBV2 | . | TRBD1 | TGTGCCAGCAGCCCACTGGACAGGGCGGAGGGAAACACCATATATTTT | CASSPLDRAEGNTIYF
TRBJ1-4 | TRBV11-2 | once | . | TGTGCCAGCAGCCTCCTCGGGGGTGCGACTAATGAAAAACTGTTTTTT | CASSLLGGATNEKLFF
TRBJ2-7 | TRBV7-9 | . | TRBD1 | TGTGCCAGCGGGGGACAGTCCCGATACGAGCAGTACTTC | CASGGQSRYEQYF
TRBJ1-5 | TRBV6-2/TRBV6-3 | . | . | TGTGCCAGCAGTCAAAACTTAGGCAATCAGCCCCAGCATTTT | CASSQNLGNQPQHF
TRBJ2-3 | TRBV7-6 | . | TRBD1 | TGTGCCAGCAGCTTAGTGATTCCGGGACAGATCTATGCTAGCACAGATACGCAGTATTTT | CASSLVIPGQIYASTDTQYF
TRBJ2-7 | TRBV3-1/TRBV3-2 | . | TRBD1 | TGTGCCAGCAGCCAAATGACAGGGGCCCAGAGCGAGCAGTACTTC | CASSQMTGAQSEQYF
TRBJ1-4 | TRBV28 | . | . | TGTGCCAGCAGTTTATTAGGGGCAACTAATGAAAAACTGTTTTTT | CASSLLGATNEKLFF
TRBJ1-6 | TRBV7-2 | few | TRBD1 | TGTGCCAGCAGCTCGGGACAGGGAAACAGAAATAATTCACCCCTCCACTTT | CASSSGQGNRNNSPLHF
TRBJ2-1 | TRBV7-2 | . | TRBD2 | TGTGCCAGCAGCCAGGGACTAGCGGGAGGGCCGGGCTACAATGAGCAGTTCTTC | CASSQGLAGGPGYNEQFF
TRBJ2-3 | TRBV19 | . | . | TGTGCCAGTAGTAAGGCCGGGACACTGAGCACAGATACGCAGTATTTT | CASSKAGTLSTDTQYF
TRBJ1-5 | TRBV19 | . | . | TGTGCCAGTAGTACCACAGGACCCAATCAGCCCCAGCATTTT | CASSTTGPNQPQHF
TRBJ1-3 | TRBV28 | . | TRBD1 | TGTGCCAGCAGTCCGTCCGACAGGGGGGTGGGAAACACCATATATTTT | CASSPSDRGVGNTIYF
TRBJ2-7 | TRBV29-1 | . | TRBD1 | TGCAGCGTTGAACGCACAGGGGGCTCCGAGCAGTACTTC | CSVERTGGSEQYF
TRBJ2-5 | TRBV30 | . | TRBD2 | TGTGCCTGGAGAAAACTAGCGGGCTGGGAGACCCAGTACTTC | CAWRKLAGWETQYF
TRBJ2-5 | TRBV5-1 | . | . | TGCGCCAGCAGCTTGCGAGGGTACCAAGAGACCCAGTACTTC | CASSLRGYQETQYF
TRBJ1-1 | TRBV27 | . | . | TGTGCCAGCAGTTTATTTCCCGTGAACACTGAAGCTTTCTTT | CASSLFPVNTEAFF
TRBJ2-5 | TRBV7-3 | . | TRBD2 | TGTGCCAGCAGCCCCGCCCCTAGCGGAGAAGAGACCCAGTACTTC | CASSPAPSGEETQYF
TRBJ2-5 | TRBV6-6 | . | TRBD1 | TGTGCCAGCAGCCACACAGGGGGCCGGGAGACCCAGTACTTC | CASSHTGGRETQYF
TRBJ2-7 | TRBV7-9 | few | TRBD2 | TGTGCCAGCAGCCACCCGGGGGGTAGCGGGAGGGCCTACGAGCAGTACTTC | CASSHPGGSGRAYEQYF
TRBJ2-5 | TRBV7-2 | . | TRBD2 | TGTGCCAGCAGCCGCACCGGGACTAGCGGGGGGCTCCAAGAGACCCAGTACTTC | CASSRTGTSGGLQETQYF
TRBJ1-2 | TRBV7-9 | . | TRBD1 | TGTGCCAGCAGCTCCCAACCGGGACAGGGGGCTCTTAGCTACACCTTC | CASSSQPGQGALSYTF